These 10 T cell receptor beta chains share one sample of origin, sequenced in a study of breast tumors, draining lymph nodes, adjacent tissues. TCRdb fed the multiplex PCR reads into MiXCR, producing one record per CDR3 protein. In the table there are over 9,000 distinct CDR3 sequences, approximately 50% of which are singletons. Sequenced sample: breast tumor tissue. The receptor source for this set is a female donor with breast cancer. Some clones in this sample may be carry-over from other donors' samples.

This chain joins TRBV7-3 and TRBJ2-7; tentative D call: TRBD2 (6 bases). In germline, CDR1 is SGHTA, CDR2 FQGTGA. The CDR3 has 16 residues. Trimming stripped 0 bases from V and 3 bases from J, with 15 bases between. CDR3 DNA: TGTGCCAGCAGCTTAACGAAGACCAGCGGGTTCTACGAGCAGTACTTC. This gives the protein CASSLTKTSGFYEQYF.

The chain employs TRBV3-2 and TRBJ2-7; the tabulated D call, TRBD2, remains unverified against the DNA. TRBV3-2 is a listed pseudogene. The length of the CDR3 is 16 residues. CDR3 loop: CASSQHWDFLSYEQYF. CDR3 coding DNA: TGTGCCAGCAGCCAACATTGGGACTTCCTCTCCTACGAGCAGTACTTC.

A single count supports this clonotype. The rearrangement uses TRBV7-2 and TRBJ2-3; D gene uncertain. Trimming stripped 0 bases from V and 8 bases from J, with 3 bases between. Germline lookup yields CDR1 SGHTA and CDR2 FQGNSA. This CDR3 is 11 amino acids long. The CDR3 sequence: CASSLARTQYF. The CDR3 bases are TGTGCCAGCAGCTTAGCCCGTACGCAGTATTTT.

The sample holds one count of this clonotype. The V gene is TRBV29-1, the J gene TRBJ1-2; D remains ambiguous. Germline values: CDR1 SQVTM, CDR2 ANQGSEA. V dropped 5 bases and J dropped 8 bases, with 9 bases sitting between them. The CDR3 extends over 10 amino acids. The CDR3 region is CSVWEDGYTF. The CDR3 nucleotides are TGCAGCGTTTGGGAGGACGGCTACACCTTC. Variable domain in full (rest from reference TRBV29-1 and TRBJ1-2): SAVISQKPSRDICQRGTSLTIQCQVDSQVTMMFWYRQQPGQSLTLIATANQGSEATYESGFVIDKFPISRPNLTFSTLTVSNMSPEDSSIYLCSVWEDGYTFGSGTRLTVV.

V and J are TRBV3-1 and TRBJ2-4; no firm D call. Germline CDR1 and CDR2: LGHDT and YNNKEL (reference sequence). Trimming shortened V by 4 bases and J by 2 bases, and 9 bases separated the two germline ends. This CDR3 has 14 residues. For the CDR3, the DNA is TGTGCCAGCAGCCTTAAAGGGACCAAAAACATTCAGTACTTC. This encodes CASSLKGTKNIQYF.

The gene calls are TRBV14 and TRBJ2-5, with 7 bases identical to TRBD2. Germline V gene sequence: CDR1 SGHDN, CDR2 FVKESK. There are 16 residues in the CDR3. V trimming: 4 bases; J trimming: 7 bases; junction bases outside the gene matches: 15. The CDR3 DNA reads TGTGCCAGCAGCCTCCTAGGCGACCCCCAGCGGGGGACCCAGTACTTC. Protein product: CASSLLGDPQRGTQYF.

In its sample, this clonotype is medium-sized (0.01 to 0.1%). The chain uses TRBV2 and TRBJ2-5; 15 bases are shared with TRBD2. J lost 1 base, V lost 0 bases, and 3 bases had no gene match. Per the germline V gene, CDR1 is SNHLY and CDR2 is FYNNEI. The CDR3 contains 18 residues. DNA for the CDR3: TGTGCCAGCAGTGAAGCCTGGACTAGCGGGGGGGCCCAAGAGACCCAGTACTTC. Amino acids: CASSEAWTSGGAQETQYF.

This clonotype was counted between two and nine times. This sequence joins TRBV6-6 and TRBJ1-2, with D unresolved. The germline V and J ends were trimmed by 6 bases and 7 bases, with 9 bases remaining between them. The germline CDR1 and CDR2 sequences are MNHNY and SVGAGI (reference sequence). This CDR3 is built from 11 residues. CDR3 DNA sequence: TGTGCCAGCAGCCAGGAGGTTGGCTACACCTTC. This translates into CASSQEVGYTF.

This clonotype turned up a few times. V usage is TRBV28 and J usage is TRBJ2-6, with D possibly TRBD2 on 6 matching bases. V gave up 5 bases and J gave up 0 bases, with 14 bases separating them. CDR1 is MDHEN, CDR2 SYDVKM, per germline. The CDR3 is 17 amino acids. This CDR3 is CASSIGGILSGANVLTF. The CDR3 nucleotides read TGTGCCAGCAGTATTGGGGGGATTCTCTCTGGGGCCAACGTCCTGACTTTC. Looking up the rest from reference TRBV28 and TRBJ2-6 gives the full variable domain: DVKVTQSSRYLVKRTGEKVFLECVQDMDHENMFWYRQDPGLGLRLIYFSYDVKMKEKGDIPEGYSVSREKKERFSLILESASTNQTSMYLCASSIGGILSGANVLTFGAGSRLTVL.

The CDR3 protein is CAISGDRVYGYTF. The CDR3 nucleotides are TGTGCCATCAGTGGGGACAGGGTGTATGGCTACACCTTC. V gene TRBV10-3 combines with J gene TRBJ1-2; 9 bases align to TRBD1. V gave up 4 bases and J gave up 5 bases; unmatched junction bases: 2. CDR1 and CDR2 (germline): ENHRY, SYGVKD. The CDR3 totals 13 residues.